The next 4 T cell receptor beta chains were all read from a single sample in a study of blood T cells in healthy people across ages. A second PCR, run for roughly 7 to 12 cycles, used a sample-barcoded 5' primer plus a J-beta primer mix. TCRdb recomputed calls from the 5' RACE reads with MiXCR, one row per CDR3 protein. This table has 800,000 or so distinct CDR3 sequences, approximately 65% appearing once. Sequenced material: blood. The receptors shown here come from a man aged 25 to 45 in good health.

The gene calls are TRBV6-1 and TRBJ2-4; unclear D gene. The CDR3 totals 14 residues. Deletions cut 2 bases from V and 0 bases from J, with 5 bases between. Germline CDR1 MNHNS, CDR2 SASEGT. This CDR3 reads CASSEWLAKNIQYF. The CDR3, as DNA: TGTGCCAGCAGTGAATGGCTAGCCAAAAACATTCAGTACTTC.

The CDR3 coding sequence is TGTGCCAGCAGCCCCCTAGTACTTTCTGCAGTTCTTTATTGGGATGAGCAGTTCTTC. This sequence encodes CASSPLVLSAVLYWDEQFF. The chain uses TRBV9 and TRBJ2-1; D is unclear. This CDR3 has 19 amino acids. Between the trimmed V and J ends, which lost 4 bases and 8 bases, there was a span of 31 bases. Germline V lookup: CDR1 SGDLS, CDR2 YYNGEE.

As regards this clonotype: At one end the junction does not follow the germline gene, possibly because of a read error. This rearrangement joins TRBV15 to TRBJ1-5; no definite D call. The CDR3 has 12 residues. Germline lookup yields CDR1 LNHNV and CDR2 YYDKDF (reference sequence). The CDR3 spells CAASRSNQPQHF. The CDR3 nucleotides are TGTGCCGCCAGCAGAAGTAATCAGCCCCAGCATTTT.

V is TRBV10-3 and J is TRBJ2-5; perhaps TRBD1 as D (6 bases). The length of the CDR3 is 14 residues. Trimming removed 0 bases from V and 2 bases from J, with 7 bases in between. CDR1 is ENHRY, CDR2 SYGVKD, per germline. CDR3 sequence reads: CAISESTGQETQYF. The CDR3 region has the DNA TGTGCCATCAGTGAGTCTACAGGGCAAGAGACCCAGTACTTC.